What follows is one T cell receptor beta chain and its context. CDR3 length: 21 amino acids. V lost 6 bases to trimming and J lost 0 bases; unmatched junction nucleotides: 19. CDR1 is SNHLY and CDR2 is FYNNEI in the germline V gene. The naive CD8 population came from CD45RO-negative cells selected for CCR7, without terminally differentiated effector memory CD45RA+ cells. Every one of the donors was a Caucasian adult that lived in Nashville, Tennessee. This specimen comes from a study of shared clonotypes between healthy human individuals. Original handling: Because ImmunoSEQ provided only junction sequences with no quality scores, the filtering differed. The protocol was immunoSEQ multiplex PCR, while the TCRdb copy is restricted to in-frame clones and leaves out a portion. V, J and clone size are those of that table, while D and trimming were read from the DNA. The table shows around 650,000 clones, with around 96% occurring only once.

Sequencing input: naive CD8+ T cells sorted from blood. This TCR derives from a woman aged 25 to 39 in good health. The chain carries TRBV2 and TRBJ2-1; 11 bases line up with TRBD2. CDR3 region: CASRETILGTSGRSSYNEQFF. CDR3 nucleotides: TGTGCCAGCAGGGAAACAATTCTAGGGACTAGCGGACGGAGCTCCTACAATGAGCAGTTCTTC.